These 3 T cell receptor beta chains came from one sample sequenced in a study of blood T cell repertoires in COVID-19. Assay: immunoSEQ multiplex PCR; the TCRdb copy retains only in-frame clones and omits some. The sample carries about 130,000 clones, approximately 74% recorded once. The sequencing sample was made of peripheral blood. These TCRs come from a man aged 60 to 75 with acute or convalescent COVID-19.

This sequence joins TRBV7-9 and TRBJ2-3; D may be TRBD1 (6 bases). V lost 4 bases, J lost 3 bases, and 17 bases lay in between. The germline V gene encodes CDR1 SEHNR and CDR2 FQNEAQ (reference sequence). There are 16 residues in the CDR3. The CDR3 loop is CASSSPGAGLTDTQYF. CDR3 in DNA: TGTGCCAGCAGCTCCCCAGGGGCAGGGTTGACAGATACGCAGTATTTT. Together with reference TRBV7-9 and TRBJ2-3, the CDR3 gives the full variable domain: DTGVSQNPRHKITKRGQNVTFRCDPISEHNRLYWYRQTLGQGPEFLTYFQNEAQLEKSRLLSDRFSAERPKGSFSTLEIQRTEQGDSAMYLCASSSPGAGLTDTQYFGPGTRLTVL.

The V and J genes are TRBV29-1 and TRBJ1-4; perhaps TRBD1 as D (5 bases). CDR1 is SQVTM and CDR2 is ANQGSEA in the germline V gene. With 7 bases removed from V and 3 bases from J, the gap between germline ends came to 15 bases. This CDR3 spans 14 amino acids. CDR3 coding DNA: TGCAGCGGACGGGGCGGAGGGGCTAATGAAAAACTGTTTTTT. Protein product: CSGRGGGANEKLFF.

CDR3 amino acids: CASSFNREQAFF. In DNA form, the CDR3 reads TGTGCCAGCAGCTTCAACAGGGAACAAGCTTTCTTT. This chain joins TRBV5-6 and TRBJ1-1, with D perhaps TRBD1 (6 bases). The V and J ends lost 2 bases and 9 bases respectively, with 11 bases between them. This CDR3 has 12 residues. Germline V lookup: CDR1 SGHDT, CDR2 YYEEEE.